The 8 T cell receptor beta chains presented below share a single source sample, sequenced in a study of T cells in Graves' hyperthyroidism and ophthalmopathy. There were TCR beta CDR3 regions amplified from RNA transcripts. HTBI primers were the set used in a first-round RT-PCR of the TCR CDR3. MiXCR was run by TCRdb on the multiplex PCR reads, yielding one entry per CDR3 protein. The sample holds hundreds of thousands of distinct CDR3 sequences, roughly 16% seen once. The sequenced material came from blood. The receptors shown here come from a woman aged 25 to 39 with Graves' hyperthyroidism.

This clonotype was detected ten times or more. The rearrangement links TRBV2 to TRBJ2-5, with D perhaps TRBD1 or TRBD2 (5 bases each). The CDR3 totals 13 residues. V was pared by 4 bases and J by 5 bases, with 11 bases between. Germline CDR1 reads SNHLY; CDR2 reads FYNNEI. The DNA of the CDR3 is TGTGCCAGCAGTGGAAGTTGGGGGGAGACCCAGTACTTC. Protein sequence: CASSGSWGETQYF.

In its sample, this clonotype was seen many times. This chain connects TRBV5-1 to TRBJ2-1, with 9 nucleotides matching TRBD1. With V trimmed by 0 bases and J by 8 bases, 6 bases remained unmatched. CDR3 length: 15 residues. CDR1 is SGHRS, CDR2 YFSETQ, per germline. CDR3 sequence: CASSLAHRGLDEQFF. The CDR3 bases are TGCGCCAGCAGCTTGGCCCACAGGGGGCTAGATGAGCAGTTCTTC.

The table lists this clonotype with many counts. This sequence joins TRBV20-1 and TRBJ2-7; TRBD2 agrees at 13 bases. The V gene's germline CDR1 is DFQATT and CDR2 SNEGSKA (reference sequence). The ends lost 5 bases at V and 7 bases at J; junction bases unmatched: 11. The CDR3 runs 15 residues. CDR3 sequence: CSASRTSGSRGEQYF. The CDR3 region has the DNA TGCAGTGCTTCCCGGACTAGCGGGAGTAGAGGGGAGCAGTACTTC.

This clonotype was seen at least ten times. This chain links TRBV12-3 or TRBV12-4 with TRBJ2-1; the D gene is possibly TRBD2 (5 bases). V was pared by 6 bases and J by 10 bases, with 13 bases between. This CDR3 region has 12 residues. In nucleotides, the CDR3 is TGTGCCAGCAGACCACTAGGTCGCGAGCAGTTCTTC. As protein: CASRPLGREQFF.

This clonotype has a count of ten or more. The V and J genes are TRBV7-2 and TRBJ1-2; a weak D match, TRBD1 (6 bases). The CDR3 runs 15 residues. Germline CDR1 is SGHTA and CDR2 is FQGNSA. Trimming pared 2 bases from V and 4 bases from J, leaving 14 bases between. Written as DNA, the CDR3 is TGTGCCAGCAGCTTAAGAGGGGGAACAGGCTATGGCTACACCTTC. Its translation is CASSLRGGTGYGYTF.

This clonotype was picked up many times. The CDR3 protein is CSASEGPANYGYTF. The CDR3 DNA sequence: TGCAGCGCCTCGGAAGGGCCAGCTAACTATGGCTACACCTTC. This chain connects TRBV29-1 to TRBJ1-2; no clear D. CDR1 is SQVTM, CDR2 ANQGSEA, per germline. The CDR3 covers 14 residues. V lost 7 bases, J lost 0 bases, and 15 bases lay in between.

The CDR3 DNA reads TGTGCCAGCAGCCCGGGACAGGGGGTTGGAAACACCATATATTTT. As protein: CASSPGQGVGNTIYF. The genes are TRBV27 and TRBJ1-3; 11 bases align to TRBD1. Germline lookup yields CDR1 MNHEY and CDR2 SMNVEV (reference sequence). V was pared by 6 bases and J by 3 bases, with 4 bases of the junction left unmatched. This CDR3 is built from 15 residues.

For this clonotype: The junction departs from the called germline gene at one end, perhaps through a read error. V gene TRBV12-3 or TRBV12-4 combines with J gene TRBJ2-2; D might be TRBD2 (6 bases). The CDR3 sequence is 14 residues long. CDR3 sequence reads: CASSIAVNTGELFF. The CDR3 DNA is TGTGCCAGCAGTATAGCGGTTAACACCGGGGAGCTGTTTTTT.